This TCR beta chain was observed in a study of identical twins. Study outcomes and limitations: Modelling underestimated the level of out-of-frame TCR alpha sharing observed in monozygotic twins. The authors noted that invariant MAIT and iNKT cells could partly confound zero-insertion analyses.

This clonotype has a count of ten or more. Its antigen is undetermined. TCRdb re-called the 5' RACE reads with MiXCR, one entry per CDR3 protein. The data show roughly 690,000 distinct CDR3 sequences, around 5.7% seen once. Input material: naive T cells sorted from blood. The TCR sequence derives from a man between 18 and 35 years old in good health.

This CDR3 reads CATTGDSYNEQFF. DNA for the CDR3: TGTGCCACCACAGGGGATTCCTACAATGAGCAGTTCTTC. The V gene is TRBV10-3, the J gene TRBJ2-1; 7 nucleotides match TRBD1. Trimming took 10 bases from V and 1 from J; bases not matched to a gene: 4. The length of the CDR3 is 13 residues. Looked up from germline, CDR1 is ENHRY and CDR2 is SYGVKD.